This T cell receptor (beta chain) is from a study of cytomegalovirus exposure and HLA in healthy donors. A note on this clone: The antigen is not known.

Though probably carrying unrecorded immune exposures, donors were nominally healthy at sampling. The CDR3 runs 16 residues. V lost 8 bases, J lost 2 bases, and 19 bases lay in between. Germline CDR1 SNHLY, CDR2 FYNNEI. Findings and limits, study-wide: Several top significant clusters appeared, in a later analysis, to be linked to common viral pathogens.

PCR amplification relied on 60 Vbeta primers (plus 13 Jbeta primers). Data came from immunoSEQ multiplex PCR; TCRdb stores just in-frame clones and leaves some out. The table records approximately 170,000 clones, over 80% of them present only once. The J gene is TRBJ1-5, the V gene TRBV2, with D perhaps TRBD1 (5 bases). The origin of this receptor is a boy aged 2 to 10 in good health and CMV-seronegative. Sequencing was carried out using PBMCs. CDR3 coding DNA: TGTGCCAGCGGGACGGGGGGGGAATTCGGCAATCAGCCCCAGCATTTT. Translation gives CASGTGGEFGNQPQHF.